These 17 T cell receptor beta chains came from one sample sequenced in a study of T cell repertoires in cytomegalovirus infection. From the reads, TCRdb called clonotypes with MiXCR, one entry per CDR3 protein. The table has approximately 500,000 distinct CDR3 sequences, 30% to 35% seen once; the top ten hold about 17%. Their cognate antigens are unknown. The starting material was cultured PBMCs, obtained from culture after CMV antigen stimulation. Receptors were obtained from a human donor in good health (CMV status not recorded). Some clones in this sample may be carry-over from other donors' samples.

This clonotype was picked up a small number of times. The rearrangement links TRBV7-9 to TRBJ1-2; no clear D. V shed 6 bases and J shed 3 bases, with 23 bases lying between them. Germline assignment: CDR1 SEHNR and CDR2 FQNEAQ (reference sequence). The CDR3 contains 17 residues. The CDR3 sequence: CASSTSRGPKSDYGYTF. The CDR3 bases are TGTGCCAGCAGTACAAGCCGCGGGCCTAAAAGCGACTATGGCTACACCTTC.

Turning to this clonotype: A much larger clone sits a single nucleotide away, making a read error possible. The chain employs TRBV6-2 or TRBV6-3 and TRBJ2-3, with TRBD2 matching 10 bases. The length of the CDR3 is 15 residues. After removal of 6 bases from V and 2 bases from J, the junction contained 5 bases not matched to a gene. Germline V gene sequence: CDR1 MNHEY, CDR2 SVGEGT. The CDR3 region is CASRISGRPTDTQYF. As DNA, the CDR3 is TGTGCCAGCAGGATTAGCGGGAGGCCCACAGATACGCAGTATTTT.

The genes are TRBV6-5 and TRBJ2-5; D may be TRBD1 (5 bases). CDR3 length equals 19 residues. The V and J ends lost 0 bases and 2 bases respectively, with 22 bases between them. Germline V gives CDR1 MNHEY, CDR2 SVGAGI. The chain's CDR3 is CASSYSTIGAAKGQETQYF. DNA of the CDR3: TGTGCCAGCAGTTACTCGACAATAGGGGCCGCGAAAGGGCAAGAGACCCAGTACTTC.

V usage is TRBV20-1 and J usage is TRBJ2-7, with D possibly called TRBD1 or TRBD2 (5 bases each). CDR3 size: 12 residues. Trimming removed 5 bases at V and 3 bases at J, with 11 bases between. Looked up from germline, CDR1 is DFQATT and CDR2 is SNEGSKA (reference sequence). For the CDR3, the DNA is TGCAGTGCTGGGGACGGGTACTACGAGCAGTACTTC. Its translation is CSAGDGYYEQYF.

The V and J genes are TRBV12-3 or TRBV12-4 and TRBJ2-3; D gene ambiguous. The CDR3 consists of 12 residues. Deletions cut 8 bases from V and 0 bases from J, with 6 bases between. The CDR3 here is CASGTSTDTQYF. DNA for the CDR3: TGTGCCAGCGGAACTAGCACAGATACGCAGTATTTT.

The chain combines TRBV6-2 or TRBV6-3 with TRBJ2-1, with D possibly TRBD2 on 6 matching bases. V was shortened by 8 bases and J by 6 bases, with 17 bases between the two germline ends. Germline assignment: CDR1 MNHEY and CDR2 SVGEGT. The CDR3 is 14 amino acids. In DNA form, the CDR3 reads TGTGCCAGCGGGCCCGGGAGCGCGGGCAATGAGCAGTTCTTC. This codes for CASGPGSAGNEQFF.

The chain is built from TRBV5-1 and TRBJ2-2, with 10 bases that match TRBD2. The CDR3 consists of 18 residues. V lost 4 bases to trimming and J lost 4 bases; unmatched junction nucleotides: 13. CDR1 and CDR2 (germline): SGHRS, YFSETQ. In DNA, the CDR3 is TGCGCCAGCAGCAACCCGGCTGCTAGCGGGAGATTCACCGGGGAGCTGTTTTTT. Translated: CASSNPAASGRFTGELFF.

This chain joins TRBV12-3 or TRBV12-4 and TRBJ2-1, with TRBD2 matching over 7 bases. The ends lost 3 bases at V and 0 bases at J; junction bases unmatched: 11. The CDR3 is made up of 18 amino acids. This CDR3 reads CASSFPLAGSSSYNEQFF. CDR3 nucleotides: TGTGCCAGCAGTTTCCCCTTAGCGGGTAGTAGCTCCTACAATGAGCAGTTCTTC.

The sample holds many counts of this clonotype. The chain links TRBV11-2 to TRBJ1-1; D is undetermined. Germline CDR1 SGHAT, CDR2 FQNNGV. The CDR3 is 12 residues long. The V and J ends lost 1 base and 6 bases respectively, with 6 bases between them. CDR3 protein: CASSLALAEAFF. Here the CDR3 DNA reads TGTGCCAGCAGCTTAGCGTTGGCTGAAGCTTTCTTT.

In this sample, this clonotype turned up a few times. J is TRBJ2-7 and V is TRBV4-1; 8 bases line up with TRBD1. This CDR3 is 14 amino acids long. CDR1 is MGHRA, CDR2 YSYEKL, per germline. The junction had 6 bases not matched to a gene; V was cut back by 1 base and J by 7 bases. CDR3 residues: CASSQGTGRREQYF. CDR3 DNA sequence: TGCGCCAGCAGCCAAGGGACAGGGAGACGGGAGCAGTACTTC.

CDR3 loop: CASSLDREGQPQHF. The CDR3 coding sequence is TGTGCCAGCAGTTTGGACAGGGAAGGTCAGCCCCAGCATTTT. This chain uses TRBV27 with TRBJ1-5; 8 nucleotides match TRBD1. V was pared by 3 bases and J by 6 bases, with 4 bases of the junction left unmatched. This CDR3 has 14 amino acids. Germline CDR1 and CDR2: MNHEY and SMNVEV (reference sequence).

A few counts support this clonotype. This chain connects TRBV2 to TRBJ1-6; D is unclear. Germline CDR1 is SNHLY and CDR2 is FYNNEI. Between the trimmed V and J ends, which lost 7 bases and 10 bases, there was a span of 14 bases. The CDR3 totals 13 residues. The CDR3 sequence is CASIPVAGSPLHF. Here the CDR3 DNA reads TGTGCCAGCATCCCCGTAGCTGGATCACCCCTCCACTTT.

This clonotype was detected only a few times. The chain uses TRBV7-2 and TRBJ2-1, with D unresolved. Trimming removed 0 bases at V and 6 bases at J, with 9 bases between. The CDR3 has 14 residues. CDR1 SGHTA and CDR2 FQGNSA come from the germline V gene. The CDR3 region has the DNA TGTGCCAGCAGCTTAGCTCGACATGGCAATGAGCAGTTCTTC. It yields the protein CASSLARHGNEQFF.

V usage is TRBV4-1 and J usage is TRBJ2-1, with a weak D call TRBD1 (5 bases). Germline V gene lookup returns CDR1 MGHRA and CDR2 YSYEKL. V was trimmed by 3 bases and J by 8 bases, leaving 14 bases between them. There are 14 residues in the CDR3. The CDR3 sequence: CASSQGPGGDEQFF. CDR3 DNA: TGCGCCAGCAGCCAGGGGCCGGGCGGCGATGAGCAGTTCTTC.

This clonotype appeared many times. The chain carries TRBV7-6 and TRBJ2-1, with 12 nucleotides matching TRBD2. This CDR3 is 16 amino acids long. The V gene's germline CDR1 is SGHVS and CDR2 FNYEAQ. V shed 4 bases and J 0 bases; nucleotides not matched to a gene: 1. The CDR3 DNA reads as TGTGCCAGCAGCTCTAGCGGGAGGGCCTCCTACAATGAGCAGTTCTTC. It yields the protein CASSSSGRASYNEQFF.

This clonotype was seen a few times. V gene TRBV7-2 combines with J gene TRBJ1-5; tentative D call: TRBD1 (6 bases). The CDR3 length is 15 residues. Germline V CDR1 and CDR2: SGHTA, FQGNSA. Trimming cost V 5 bases and J 3 bases, with 14 bases left between them. The chain's CDR3 is CASSVLQGFNQPQHF. As DNA, the CDR3 is TGTGCCAGCAGCGTACTTCAGGGGTTCAATCAGCCCCAGCATTTT.

The chain employs TRBV12-3 or TRBV12-4 and TRBJ1-3; TRBD1 is a possible D gene (5 bases). Trimming took 3 bases from V and 7 from J, leaving 10 bases between them. The CDR3 is 13 amino acids. CDR3 DNA sequence: TGTGCCAGCAGTTTGGCAGGGAGGAACACCATATATTTT. Translated, it gives CASSLAGRNTIYF.